This TCR beta chain appears in the sequencing data of a study of early T cells in non-severe SARS-CoV-2 infection. Study in general: Sequencing was performed on bulk RNA from unsorted whole blood, leaving chains unpaired. Whole-study findings and limits: Comparison of clonotypes with VDJdb favored anti-spike CD8 responses while missing private and CD4 specificities.

The CDR3 sequence is 16 residues long. Germline V gene sequence: CDR1 SSHAT, CDR2 FNYEAQ (reference sequence). With regard to this clonotype: Its antigen remains unknown. Mismatch with germline at one junction end may stem from a read error.

Separate cDNA molecules each had unique molecular identifiers attached to them. TCRdb reanalysed the 5' RACE reads using MiXCR and keeps one entry per CDR3 protein. The sample includes some 82,000 distinct CDR3 sequences, about an eighth of them seen just once. This TCR was recovered from an adult who was a healthcare worker with PCR-confirmed SARS-CoV-2 infection or an uninfected control (not recorded which). This chain joins TRBV7-7 and TRBJ2-1; 10 bases line up with TRBD2. The material sequenced was whole blood, taken at baseline. The CDR3 bases are TGTGCTAGCAGCTTAAGGGCTAGCGGGAGCTACAATGAGCAGTTCTTC. It translates to CASSLRASGSYNEQFF.